These 11 T cell receptor beta chains were all obtained from the same sample, sequenced in a study of response to subunit inactivated influenza vaccine. TCRdb fed the RT-PCR reads into MiXCR, producing one record per CDR3 protein. The data hold over 450,000 distinct CDR3 sequences, with over 10% observed a single time. This specimen was PBMCs from blood, taken 40 to 50 days after vaccination. These receptors originate from a man in his fifties who received an inactivated influenza vaccine.

The chain links TRBV7-2 to TRBJ1-1, with D unclear. Germline CDR1 is SGHTA and CDR2 is FQGNSA. Trimming removed 3 bases from V and 4 bases from J, with 6 bases in between. CDR3 length: 12 amino acids. The chain's CDR3 is CASSFPSTEAFF. In DNA, the CDR3 is TGTGCCAGCAGCTTCCCGTCCACTGAAGCTTTCTTT. Variable domain in full (rest from reference TRBV7-2 and TRBJ1-1): GAGVSQSPSNKVTEKGKDVELRCDPISGHTALYWYRQSLGQGLEFLIYFQGNSAPDKSGLPSDRFSAERTGGSVSTLTIQRTQQEDSAVYLCASSFPSTEAFFGQGTRLTVV.

This CDR3 is CASSEAQYNEQFF. The DNA for the CDR3 is TGTGCCAGCAGTGAAGCACAGTACAATGAGCAGTTCTTC. This rearrangement joins TRBV2 to TRBJ2-1; D call uncertain. From germline, CDR1 is SNHLY and CDR2 FYNNEI. The CDR3 is 13 amino acids. Trimming removed 0 bases at V and 4 bases at J, with 4 bases between.

This clonotype occurred many times. The chain combines TRBV20-1 with TRBJ2-1; D is unclear. The CDR3 extends over 10 amino acids. The germline V and J ends were trimmed by 6 bases and 7 bases, with 7 bases remaining between them. Per germline, CDR1 DFQATT and CDR2 SNEGSKA (reference sequence). The CDR3 loop is CSAPKNEQFF. The CDR3 region has the DNA TGCAGTGCGCCTAAAAATGAGCAGTTCTTC.

This chain uses TRBV11-1 with TRBJ2-1, with D tentatively TRBD2 (5 bases). Germline V gene lookup returns CDR1 SGHAT and CDR2 FQDESV (reference sequence). V lost 2 bases, J lost 5 bases, and 10 bases lay in between. The CDR3 is made up of 14 amino acids. CDR3 nucleotides: TGTGCCAGCAGCTTATCCGGGAAGAACAATGAGCAGTTCTTC. Translated: CASSLSGKNNEQFF.

This clonotype appeared a few times. J is TRBJ2-7 and V is TRBV5-1; 8 nucleotides agree with TRBD1. The CDR3 is made up of 16 amino acids. The V gene's germline CDR1 is SGHRS and CDR2 YFSETQ. Germline trimming cut 5 bases from V and 1 base from J; bases unmatched to any gene: 11. In nucleotides, the CDR3 is TGCGCCAGCAGTGCAGGCGGACAGGGTCTTTCCTACGAGCAGTACTTC. This encodes CASSAGGQGLSYEQYF.

V is TRBV6-5 and J is TRBJ2-1, with D unclear. The CDR3 spans 13 residues. Deletions cut 2 bases from V and 5 bases from J, with 7 bases between. Per germline, CDR1 MNHEY and CDR2 SVGAGI. The CDR3 DNA reads as TGTGCCAGCAGTTACGGGATTCACAATGAGCAGTTCTTC. Its translation is CASSYGIHNEQFF.

This clonotype was seen only a few times. The V and J genes are TRBV24-1 and TRBJ2-1, with 10 positions matching TRBD2. The germline CDR1 and CDR2 sequences are KGHDR and SFDVKD. This CDR3 is built from 17 residues. The V gene end was trimmed by 4 bases and the J gene end by 8 bases; junction bases not matched to a gene: 13. Here the CDR3 DNA reads TGTGCCACCAGTGACCGGGGACTAGCGTCCCGCGGTGATGAGCAGTTCTTC. Protein product: CATSDRGLASRGDEQFF.

The chain carries TRBV6-1 and TRBJ1-1; perhaps TRBD1 as D (5 bases). The germline V gene has CDR1 MNHNS and CDR2 SASEGT. The CDR3 is 14 amino acids. Trimming cost V 11 bases and J 0 bases, with 16 bases left between them. The CDR3 DNA sequence: TGTGCCGGCATTCGCGGGGGGGTGAACACTGAAGCTTTCTTT. As protein: CAGIRGGVNTEAFF.

This clonotype appeared many times. This chain joins TRBV7-9 and TRBJ2-7, with D perhaps TRBD1 (6 bases). V was trimmed by 4 bases and J by 1 base, leaving 11 bases between them. From germline, CDR1 is SEHNR and CDR2 FQNEAQ (reference sequence). This CDR3 comprises 14 residues. CDR3 residues: CASSSDRRSYEQYF. DNA of the CDR3: TGTGCCAGCAGCTCAGACAGGAGATCCTACGAGCAGTACTTC. The whole variable domain, remainder taken from reference TRBV7-9 and TRBJ2-7, is DTGVSQNPRHKITKRGQNVTFRCDPISEHNRLYWYRQTLGQGPEFLTYFQNEAQLEKSRLLSDRFSAERPKGSFSTLEIQRTEQGDSAMYLCASSSDRRSYEQYFGPGTRLTVT.

This clonotype was counted between two and nine times. V gene TRBV7-6 combines with J gene TRBJ2-1, with 9 bases fitting TRBD2. In germline, CDR1 is SGHVS, CDR2 FNYEAQ. Trimming removed 5 bases from V and 7 bases from J; junction bases left unmatched: 9. The CDR3 is made up of 15 amino acids. In DNA, the CDR3 is TGTGCCAGCAGCCAAGACAGCGGGAGGAAGAATGAGCAGTTCTTC. Protein: CASSQDSGRKNEQFF.

This clonotype came up a few times. The gene calls are TRBV9 and TRBJ2-2; no reliable D call. Trimming shortened V by 2 bases and J by 5 bases, and 16 bases separated the two germline ends. This CDR3 is built from 16 residues. Per the germline V gene, CDR1 is SGDLS and CDR2 is YYNGEE. CDR3 coding DNA: TGTGCCAGCAGCGTGGCCTCCGGAAGTATTACCGGGGAGCTGTTTTTT. Protein: CASSVASGSITGELFF. The whole variable domain, filled in from reference TRBV9 and TRBJ2-2, reads DSGVTQTPKHLITATGQRVTLRCSPRSGDLSVYWYQQSLDQGLQFLIQYYNGEERAKGNILERFSAQQFPDLHSELNLSSLELGDSALYFCASSVASGSITGELFFGEGSRLTVL.